These T cell receptor beta chains were read from a single sample in a study of immune evolution from preneoplasia to lung adenocarcinoma. The assay was immunoSEQ multiplex PCR, and TCRdb's table has in-frame clones only and misses some. The data contain roughly 3,800 clones, 80% of them seen just once; the ten biggest clones take up about 14%. Source material: FFPE adjacent normal lung tissue. The source is a person aged 55-80 years with lung adenocarcinoma. The CDR3 runs from the conserved cysteine through the conserved F or W. Fields, in order: V gene, CDR3 protein.

TRBV18 CASSPVKQETQYF
TRBV28 CASSLTGGNGYTF
TRBV7-8 CASSSQQPPYEQYF
TRBV5-1 CASSQGQFTGELFF
TRBV11-2 CASSPPAYGAFF
TRBV11-2 CASSTHTEAFF
TRBV30 CAWNQRQGAWGTEAFF
TRBV19 CASWSPTGHTRGEFF
TRBV5-8 CASSLVPGRQFF
TRBV11-2 CASSANYEQYF
TRBV7-8 CASSPEGVADTQYF
TRBV29-1 CSVQGQTGPQHF
TRBV15 CATSTLGTGELFF
TRBV10-3 CASHYGDEANGYTF
TRBV10-1 CASSRDRGFGEQYF
TRBV18 CASSPDQSSYNEQFF
TRBV11-2 CASSLGGPTYF
TRBV18 CASSPSGGGYQPQHF
TRBV4-1 CASSRSSGSGSYNEQFF
TRBV30 CAWSENTGELFF
TRBV5-1 CASSLTGTSRIGTGELFF
TRBV9 CASSRVRTGELFF
TRBV11-1 CASSITRETQYF
TRBV5-6 CASSLARGVEQYF
TRBV7-8 CASTLGGNGDEAFF
TRBV5-4 CASTWGQGDTEAFF
TRBV4-2 CASSARVVGNTEAFF
TRBV15 CATSRDAGVDTIYF
TRBV6-6 CASSAGGGYGYTF
TRBV6-1 CASSTGVGVHEQFF
TRBV7-8 CASSFPSTDTQYF
TRBV19 CASGLARGGNEQFF
TRBV28 CASTPPTGYTF